This T cell receptor (beta chain) was identified in a study of cytomegalovirus exposure and HLA in healthy donors. The PCR ran on 60 Vbeta and 13 Jbeta primers. Assay: immunoSEQ multiplex PCR; the TCRdb copy retains only in-frame clones and omits some. The repertoire holds under 90,000 clones, about 90% seen once, with 2.3% in the top ten. This clone was seen a single time. Its target is unknown. The CDR3 sequence is 17 residues long. CDR1 and CDR2 from the germline V gene are SGDLS and YYNGEE. V shed 1 base and J 0 bases; nucleotides not matched to a gene: 6. Study results and caveats: Later analysis demonstrated an association between a missense DCLRE1C variant and TCR beta V- and J-gene trimming.

The origin of this receptor is a man aged 18-30 years in good health and CMV-seronegative. Material for sequencing was PBMCs. V and J are TRBV9 and TRBJ1-3; 8 nucleotides line up with TRBD1. CDR3 DNA sequence: TGTGCCAGCAGCGTATACGACAGGGGAAGCTCTGGAAACACCATATATTTT. This translates into CASSVYDRGSSGNTIYF.